Listed here are 24 T cell receptor beta chains from one sample, sequenced in a study of cytomegalovirus exposure and HLA in healthy donors. The study ran its PCR with 60 Vbeta and 13 Jbeta primers. Sequenced by immunoSEQ multiplex PCR; TCRdb stores in-frame clones only, minus some. The sample has more than 100,000 clones; approximately 80% are singletons. Sample: PBMCs. The receptors originated from a human donor in good health.

The gene calls are TRBV2 and TRBJ2-4; 7 bases map to TRBD1. This CDR3 region has 14 residues. Germline V gene lookup returns CDR1 SNHLY and CDR2 FYNNEI. With 6 bases clipped from V and 8 bases from J, the junction kept 10 bases outside the gene matches. The DNA for the CDR3 is TGTGCCAGCAGCCAAGGACAGGTTAAGGACATTCAGTACTTC. Translated, it gives CASSQGQVKDIQYF. The full variable domain, completed using reference TRBV2 and TRBJ2-4, is EPEVTQTPSHQVTQMGQEVILRCVPISNHLYFYWYRQILGQKVEFLVSFYNNEISEKSEIFDDQFSVERPDGSNFTLKIRSTKLEDSAMYFCASSQGQVKDIQYFGAGTRLSVL.

This chain links TRBV7-2 with TRBJ2-7; perhaps TRBD1 as D (6 bases). V was trimmed by 5 bases and J by 0 bases, leaving 14 bases between them. Germline CDR1 is SGHTA and CDR2 is FQGNSA. The CDR3 runs 15 residues. The CDR3 coding sequence is TGTGCCAGCAGCCCAGCCGGGACATCCTCCTACGAGCAGTACTTC. Encoded protein: CASSPAGTSSYEQYF.

The rearrangement joins TRBV7-2 to TRBJ2-7; D is unclear. The germline V gene encodes CDR1 SGHTA and CDR2 FQGNSA. V was cut by 5 bases and J by 0 bases, with 11 bases left in between. The CDR3 is 14 amino acids. This chain's CDR3 is CASSPSADSYEQYF. CDR3 nucleotides: TGTGCCAGCAGCCCGTCGGCGGACTCCTACGAGCAGTACTTC.

V usage is TRBV28 and J usage is TRBJ2-3; 13 positions agree with TRBD2. Germline V gene data show CDR1 as MDHEN and CDR2 as SYDVKM. The length of the CDR3 is 16 residues. V lost 5 bases, J lost 2 bases, and 4 bases stayed unmatched. CDR3: CASSQLAGGYTDTQYF. The CDR3 DNA sequence: TGTGCCAGCAGTCAACTAGCGGGAGGGTACACAGATACGCAGTATTTT. Complete variable domain (other parts from reference TRBV28 and TRBJ2-3): DVKVTQSSRYLVKRTGEKVFLECVQDMDHENMFWYRQDPGLGLRLIYFSYDVKMKEKGDIPEGYSVSREKKERFSLILESASTNQTSMYLCASSQLAGGYTDTQYFGPGTRLTVL.

The chain couples TRBV5-1 to TRBJ1-6; no firm D call. This CDR3 is 15 amino acids long. CDR1 and CDR2 from the germline V gene are SGHRS and YFSETQ. Trimming removed 4 bases at V and 3 bases at J, with 11 bases between. The CDR3 reads CASSIGGYYNSPLHF. The CDR3 nucleotides read TGCGCCAGCAGCATAGGAGGGTACTATAATTCACCCCTCCACTTT.

The rearrangement uses TRBV28 and TRBJ2-7, with 8 bases matching TRBD2. CDR1 MDHEN and CDR2 SYDVKM come from the germline V gene. The CDR3 contains 16 residues. V was pared by 3 bases and J by 2 bases, with 9 bases of the junction left unmatched. The CDR3 reads CASSFPLTSGPYEQYF. CDR3 in DNA: TGTGCCAGCAGTTTCCCTTTAACTAGCGGTCCCTACGAGCAGTACTTC. The full variable domain, with the rest looked up from reference TRBV28 and TRBJ2-7, is DVKVTQSSRYLVKRTGEKVFLECVQDMDHENMFWYRQDPGLGLRLIYFSYDVKMKEKGDIPEGYSVSREKKERFSLILESASTNQTSMYLCASSFPLTSGPYEQYFGPGTRLTVT.

The chain links TRBV7-6 to TRBJ2-2, with D perhaps matching TRBD1 (6 bases). Trimming cost V 7 bases and J 3 bases, with 21 bases left between them. Germline-derived CDR1 and CDR2 are SGHVS and FNYEAQ. The CDR3 spans 17 residues. The CDR3 DNA is TGTGCCAGCACGTCAACCGGGACACTAACTTACACCGGGGAGCTGTTTTTT. Translation gives CASTSTGTLTYTGELFF.

The V call is TRBV10-1, the J call TRBJ2-1; 12 nucleotides align to TRBD2. The length of the CDR3 is 15 residues. With 6 bases clipped from V and 7 bases from J, the junction kept 7 bases outside the gene matches. Per germline, CDR1 WNHNN and CDR2 SYGVQD (reference sequence). CDR3 DNA: TGCGCCAGCAGCCCGACTAGCGGGAGAGGGAATGAGCAGTTCTTC. This encodes CASSPTSGRGNEQFF.

This clone was observed a single time. V gene TRBV10-2 combines with J gene TRBJ1-2; the match to TRBD1 covers 8 bases. In germline, CDR1 is WSHSY, CDR2 SAAADI. There are 14 residues in the CDR3. V lost 6 bases and J lost 8; bases outside the gene matches: 11. This chain's CDR3 is CASSPGTGLNGYTF. In DNA, the CDR3 is TGCGCCAGCAGCCCCGGGACAGGCTTAAACGGCTACACCTTC.

The chain uses TRBV4-1 and TRBJ2-4; possibly TRBD1 for D (5 bases). CDR3 length: 15 amino acids. Germline CDR1 and CDR2: MGHRA and YSYEKL. V gave up 3 bases and J gave up 6 bases, with 15 bases separating them. This chain's CDR3 is CASSHQGRGGNIQYF. The CDR3 DNA sequence: TGCGCCAGCAGCCACCAGGGCCGCGGTGGAAACATTCAGTACTTC.

The gene calls are TRBV19 and TRBJ2-5; D call uncertain. In germline, CDR1 is LNHDA, CDR2 SQIVND (reference sequence). The CDR3 is 12 residues long. V lost 4 bases, J lost 3 bases, and 6 bases lay in between. CDR3 sequence: CASSTFEETQYF. CDR3 nucleotides: TGTGCCAGTAGTACGTTTGAAGAGACCCAGTACTTC.

CDR3 in DNA: TGTGCCAGCATGCCTAGGACTGTAAGTTCCTACGAGCAGTACTTC. Encoded protein: CASMPRTVSSYEQYF. The chain is built from TRBV6-1 and TRBJ2-7; D possibly corresponds to TRBD2 (5 bases). Germline lookup yields CDR1 MNHNS and CDR2 SASEGT. The CDR3 contains 15 residues. V dropped 7 bases and J dropped 1 base, with 17 bases sitting between them.

In its sample, this clone was seen a few times. The rearrangement links TRBV27 to TRBJ2-3, with 9 nucleotides matching TRBD2. V was clipped by 3 bases and J by 5 bases; unmatched bases: 15. From germline, CDR1 is MNHEY and CDR2 SMNVEV (reference sequence). This CDR3 has 18 residues. As DNA, the CDR3 is TGTGCCAGCAGTTTGGGGGGACGTCTAGCGGGATATCGAGATACGCAGTATTTT. This encodes CASSLGGRLAGYRDTQYF.

V gene TRBV19 combines with J gene TRBJ1-1; 12 bases are a match to TRBD1. Germline assignment: CDR1 LNHDA and CDR2 SQIVND (reference sequence). CDR3 length: 16 residues. Unmatched junction bases numbered 6, after V lost 3 bases and J lost 4 bases. DNA of the CDR3: TGTGCCAGTAGTATGAAACCGGGACAGGGGGCCACTGAAGCTTTCTTT. This sequence encodes CASSMKPGQGATEAFF.

This clone was counted a few times. DNA of the CDR3: TGTGCCAGCAGCGTCCAGCCGGGACAGGGGGGGACTGAAGCTTTCTTT. This encodes CASSVQPGQGGTEAFF. The rearrangement links TRBV9 to TRBJ1-1; the match to TRBD1 covers 11 bases. CDR1 SGDLS and CDR2 YYNGEE come from the germline V gene. The CDR3 is 16 residues long. Trimming cost V 2 bases and J 5 bases; bases outside gene matches: 8.

The rearrangement uses TRBV5-1 and TRBJ2-7; TRBD2 agrees at 9 bases. The V and J ends lost 0 bases and 3 bases, in that order; junction bases with no gene match: 4. The CDR3 consists of 15 residues. CDR1 and CDR2 (germline): SGHRS, YFSETQ. The chain's CDR3 is CASSLAPSGDYEQYF. The CDR3 DNA follows: TGCGCCAGCAGCTTGGCCCCTAGCGGGGACTACGAGCAGTACTTC.

This sequence joins TRBV28 and TRBJ2-7, with 8 bases matching TRBD1. With 6 bases clipped from V and 6 bases from J, the junction kept 1 base outside the gene matches. The CDR3 has 11 amino acids. Germline values: CDR1 MDHEN, CDR2 SYDVKM. The CDR3 sequence is CASRTGGEQYF. As DNA, the CDR3 is TGTGCCAGCAGAACAGGGGGCGAGCAGTACTTC.

This CDR3 reads CPRQGQPINMNTEAFF. The DNA of the CDR3 is TGCCCAAGACAGGGGCAACCAATTAATATGAACACTGAAGCTTTCTTT. The V and J genes are TRBV5-1 and TRBJ1-1; TRBD1 matches at 8 bases. The CDR3 is made up of 16 amino acids. Germline CDR1 and CDR2: SGHRS and YFSETQ.

The V and J genes are TRBV15 and TRBJ2-7; TRBD1 agrees at 9 bases. This CDR3 has 14 residues. V gave up 3 bases and J gave up 4 bases; unmatched junction bases: 4. The V gene's germline CDR1 is LNHNV and CDR2 YYDKDF (reference sequence). Written as DNA, the CDR3 is TGTGCCACCAGCAGTAGGACAGGGGTATACGAGCAGTACTTC. Residues: CATSSRTGVYEQYF.

The V gene is TRBV4-1, the J gene TRBJ1-4; D is perhaps TRBD1 (5 bases). CDR1 MGHRA and CDR2 YSYEKL come from the germline V gene. The CDR3 is made up of 17 amino acids. V was trimmed by 1 base and J by 2 bases, leaving 14 bases between them. Written as DNA, the CDR3 is TGCGCCAGCAGCCAAGGAGAGTCGGCAGGGACTAATGAAAAACTGTTTTTT. Encoded protein: CASSQGESAGTNEKLFF.

The chain carries TRBV4-1 and TRBJ1-4; 12 bases map to TRBD1. CDR3 length: 17 amino acids. Germline V lookup: CDR1 MGHRA, CDR2 YSYEKL. V lost 6 bases, J lost 5 bases, and 10 bases stayed unmatched. This CDR3 reads CASSQIRDRGRNEKLFF. The CDR3 DNA is TGCGCCAGCAGTCAAATCCGGGACAGGGGGCGCAATGAAAAACTGTTTTTT.

This clone occurred a few times. The chain couples TRBV5-6 to TRBJ2-2, with 7 positions matching TRBD2. This CDR3 spans 19 amino acids. Germline V gives CDR1 SGHDT, CDR2 YYEEEE. The J segment lost 0 bases and the V segment lost 0 bases, leaving 11 bases of the junction unmatched. CDR3 sequence (DNA): TGTGCCAGCAGCTTGGTTTGGGTTTCCAGCGGGACGAACACCGGGGAGCTGTTTTTT. Translating it yields CASSLVWVSSGTNTGELFF.

This chain links TRBV6-5 with TRBJ2-7; weak D call: TRBD2 (5 bases). Germline V gives CDR1 MNHEY, CDR2 SVGAGI. V lost 0 bases to trimming and J lost 3 bases, with 12 bases between them. This CDR3 comprises 15 residues. This CDR3 reads CASSYSAGRGYEQYF. The CDR3 bases are TGTGCCAGCAGTTACTCGGCTGGGAGAGGCTACGAGCAGTACTTC.

The V gene is TRBV28, the J gene TRBJ1-1; TRBD1 matches at 9 bases. Per germline, CDR1 MDHEN and CDR2 SYDVKM. CDR3 size: 15 residues. Losses at the gene ends were 5 bases for V and 4 bases for J; bases not matched to a gene: 8. The CDR3 spells CASSHSGQGPTEAFF. The CDR3 DNA reads TGTGCCAGCAGTCATAGCGGACAGGGGCCCACTGAAGCTTTCTTT.